This paragraph covers one T cell receptor (beta chain) sequence. Its antigen is not known. At a deep level, the assay was run. For sorted subsets, about 190 ng DNA per replicate equaled about 30,000 T cell genomes. TCRdb's table, derived via immunoSEQ multiplex PCR, lists solely in-frame clones and lacks some. The data contain about 1.5 million clones, 95% to 99% of them seen just once; the ten biggest clones take up 0.4% to 0.55%. Germline CDR1 reads SNHLY; CDR2 reads FYNNEI. CDR3 length equals 14 residues. The ends lost 4 bases at V and 9 bases at J; junction bases unmatched: 7. The sample is drawn from a study of shared clonotypes between healthy human individuals. Findings and limits, study-wide: Against clonotypes common to all four donors, non-shared ones had lower generation probabilities.

The source of this sequence is a man younger than 40 in good health. The chain has TRBV2 and TRBJ2-7; TRBD1 matches at 12 bases. Sequences were obtained from naive CD4+ T cells sorted from blood. The subset here: CD45RA+ positively selected. CDR3 loop: CASSAGQGAAGQYF. CDR3 nucleotide sequence: TGTGCCAGCAGTGCGGGACAGGGGGCGGCCGGGCAGTACTTC.